A single sample is the source of the 26 T cell receptor beta chains below, sequenced in a study of HIV-infected children after antiretroviral therapy interruption. Treatment defined: PENTA 11 planned treatment interruption arm or continuous ART arm. RNA-based 3' RACE libraries used unique molecular identifiers. TCRdb reanalysed the 3' RACE reads using MiXCR and keeps one entry per CDR3 protein. The sample gives fewer than 7,500 distinct CDR3 sequences, about a sixth of which show up once; roughly an eighth is in the top ten. Material: CD45RO+ CD8+ T cells from PBMCs, pooled from several time points, obtained from a donor given antiretroviral therapy, either interrupted or continuous. Sample subset: memory CD8+ CD45RO+ CD45RA- T cells. These receptors were collected from a pool of human donors with HIV.

The chain joins TRBV3-1 to TRBJ1-5, with D perhaps matching TRBD1 (6 bases). Per the germline V gene, CDR1 is LGHDT and CDR2 is YNNKEL (reference sequence). V lost 3 bases and J 3 bases, leaving 12 bases between the germline ends. The CDR3 contains 15 residues. The CDR3 coding sequence is TGTGCCAGCAGCCATGGGGACATCCTCAATCAGCCCCAGCATTTT. Its protein product is CASSHGDILNQPQHF.

V and J are TRBV9 and TRBJ1-5, with D unclear. The CDR3 totals 12 residues. Germline loops: CDR1 SGDLS, CDR2 YYNGEE. The ends were cut back, 4 bases at V and 4 bases at J, with 6 bases in the middle. The CDR3 bases are TGTGCCAGCAGCCCTGGAAATCAGCCCCAGCATTTT. It specifies CASSPGNQPQHF. The full variable domain, completed using reference TRBV9 and TRBJ1-5, is DSGVTQTPKHLITATGQRVTLRCSPRSGDLSVYWYQQSLDQGLQFLIQYYNGEERAKGNILERFSAQQFPDLHSELNLSSLELGDSALYFCASSPGNQPQHFGDGTRLSIL.

This clonotype was detected ten times or more. The gene calls are TRBV5-6 and TRBJ2-3, with 7 bases lining up with TRBD1. Germline V CDR1 and CDR2: SGHDT, YYEEEE. Trimming cost V 3 bases and J 2 bases; bases outside gene matches: 3. The CDR3 has 14 residues. The CDR3, as DNA: TGTGCCAGCAGCTCGGGACAGTACACAGATACGCAGTATTTT. Protein: CASSSGQYTDTQYF.

Many counts were recorded for this clonotype. Written as DNA, the CDR3 is TGTGCCAGTAGTACCCATGACAGGGAGACTTCACCCCTCCACTTT. This sequence encodes CASSTHDRETSPLHF. The chain employs TRBV3-1 and TRBJ1-6; TRBD1 aligns across 7 bases. Trimming cost V 9 bases and J 9 bases; bases outside gene matches: 14. The germline V gene has CDR1 LGHDT and CDR2 YNNKEL (reference sequence). CDR3 length equals 15 residues.

By share, this clonotype counts as medium-sized (0.01 to 0.1%). The rearrangement links TRBV29-1 to TRBJ2-7; no firm D call. V lost 0 bases to trimming and J lost 0 bases, with 9 bases between them. There are 14 residues in the CDR3. The germline CDR1 and CDR2 sequences are SQVTM and ANQGSEA. CDR3 sequence: CSVEEWQNSYEQYF. CDR3 bases: TGCAGCGTTGAAGAGTGGCAGAACTCCTACGAGCAGTACTTC.

This clonotype is labeled as medium-sized. The chain couples TRBV7-8 to TRBJ2-1, with D possibly matching TRBD1 (8 bases). Germline V CDR1 and CDR2: SGHVS, FQNEAQ. This CDR3 has 16 amino acids. V gave up 7 bases and J gave up 5 bases, with 21 bases separating them. This chain's CDR3 is CASTFDRGAGDNEQFF. DNA for the CDR3: TGTGCCAGCACCTTTGACAGGGGCGCGGGAGACAATGAGCAGTTCTTC.

This clonotype was counted many times. V usage is TRBV19 and J usage is TRBJ1-1, with 7 nucleotides matching TRBD1. Germline-derived CDR1 and CDR2 are LNHDA and SQIVND (reference sequence). J lost 5 bases, V lost 4 bases, and 7 bases had no gene match. The length of the CDR3 is 14 residues. This CDR3 reads CASSRNRGETEAFF. CDR3 sequence (DNA): TGTGCCAGTAGTAGGAACAGGGGAGAGACTGAAGCTTTCTTT.

This clonotype was seen at least ten times. This sequence joins TRBV10-3 and TRBJ2-3; no clear D gene. Germline V lookup: CDR1 ENHRY, CDR2 SYGVKD. This CDR3 spans 16 amino acids. V lost 0 bases and J 0 bases, leaving 10 bases between the germline ends. The CDR3 region is CAISESEESSTDTQYF. The CDR3 DNA reads TGTGCCATCAGTGAGTCCGAGGAATCGAGCACAGATACGCAGTATTTT.

This clonotype is deemed medium-sized (0.01 to 0.1%). The rearrangement joins TRBV28 to TRBJ2-3, with TRBD2 matching 8 bases. This CDR3 contains 16 residues. V lost 1 base and J lost 2; bases outside the gene matches: 5. Looked up from germline, CDR1 is MDHEN and CDR2 is SYDVKM. CDR3 nucleotides: TGTGCCAGCAGTTTATCGGGACTAGATTTCACAGATACGCAGTATTTT. Protein sequence: CASSLSGLDFTDTQYF.

There are many counts of this clonotype. This sequence joins TRBV18 and TRBJ2-7; weak D call: TRBD2 (6 bases). With 6 bases removed from V and 2 bases from J, the gap between germline ends came to 17 bases. The germline V gene has CDR1 KGHSH and CDR2 LQKENI. The CDR3 spans 15 residues. CDR3 sequence (DNA): TGTGCCAGCTCCCCGTCTAGCGTCACACCCTACGAGCAGTACTTC. The encoded protein is CASSPSSVTPYEQYF.

This chain uses TRBV18 with TRBJ2-1; 8 bases agree with TRBD1. This CDR3 contains 15 residues. Looked up from germline, CDR1 is KGHSH and CDR2 is LQKENI. Trimming removed 3 bases from V and 8 bases from J; junction bases left unmatched: 9. The CDR3 DNA reads as TGTGCCAGCTCACCCCCGGACAGGGTTTGGGATGAGCAGTTCTTC. It yields the protein CASSPPDRVWDEQFF.

In its sample, this clonotype was seen many times. The DNA of the CDR3 is TGTGCCAGCAGCCGCCGGACAAACACTGAAGCTTTCTTT. Protein: CASSRRTNTEAFF. J is TRBJ1-1 and V is TRBV12-3 or TRBV12-4; TRBD1 is a possible D gene (5 bases). The length of the CDR3 is 13 residues. V gave up 6 bases and J gave up 2 bases, with 10 bases separating them.

This clonotype was seen repeatedly, ten times or more. The rearrangement joins TRBV30 to TRBJ2-5, with TRBD1 as a possible D gene (7 bases). The CDR3 extends over 14 amino acids. The germline gives CDR1 GTSNPN, CDR2 SVGIG (reference sequence). Trimming shortened V by 1 base and J by 5 bases, and 14 bases separated the two germline ends. As DNA, the CDR3 is TGTGCCTGGAGTGCACAGACAGGGAGGGAGACCCAGTACTTC. Amino acid sequence: CAWSAQTGRETQYF.

This clonotype was observed a handful of times. This CDR3 reads CASSSTDRSLPTNEKLFF. The CDR3 nucleotides are TGCGCCAGCAGCTCGACTGACAGGAGCTTACCAACTAATGAAAAACTGTTTTTT. The chain has TRBV5-1 and TRBJ1-4, with a weak D call TRBD1 (6 bases). Trimming shortened V by 3 bases and J by 0 bases, and 18 bases separated the two germline ends. The CDR3 consists of 18 residues. Germline assignment: CDR1 SGHRS and CDR2 YFSETQ.

This clonotype is categorized as medium-sized. V and J are TRBV28 and TRBJ1-6; TRBD1 matches 9 bases. This CDR3 has 14 amino acids. V shed 7 bases, J shed 9 bases, and the junction held 7 bases outside the gene matches. Per the germline V gene, CDR1 is MDHEN and CDR2 is SYDVKM. This CDR3 is CASTYRGLRSPLHF. In DNA, the CDR3 is TGTGCCAGCACTTACAGGGGGCTGCGTTCACCCCTCCACTTT.

This clonotype has a count of ten or more. This chain uses TRBV28 with TRBJ2-7, with 10 bases lining up with TRBD1. The germline V gene encodes CDR1 MDHEN and CDR2 SYDVKM. The CDR3 has 15 residues. V was pared by 7 bases and J by 4 bases, with 10 bases of the junction left unmatched. The CDR3 coding sequence is TGTGCCAGCACCCAACCTGGGACAGGGGTATACGAGCAGTACTTC. Its translation: CASTQPGTGVYEQYF.

Ten or more counts support this clonotype. V usage is TRBV2 and J usage is TRBJ2-1; D is perhaps TRBD1 or TRBD2 (5 bases each). CDR3 length: 14 amino acids. V lost 7 bases to trimming and J lost 2 bases, with 12 bases between them. The germline V gene encodes CDR1 SNHLY and CDR2 FYNNEI. DNA for the CDR3: TGTGCCAGCAATTGGGACGGAGCCTACAATGAGCAGTTCTTC. It codes for CASNWDGAYNEQFF.

This clonotype was found many times. This chain joins TRBV4-2 and TRBJ1-2, with 7 nucleotides matching TRBD1. The CDR3 loop spans 15 amino acids. Trimming at V came to 2 bases and at J to 1 base, leaving 4 bases not matched to a gene. Germline CDR1 is LGHNA and CDR2 is YNFKEQ. CDR3 amino acids: CASSQPGQINYGYTF. The DNA for the CDR3 is TGTGCCAGCAGCCAACCGGGACAGATTAACTATGGCTACACCTTC.

This clonotype was seen at least ten times. The chain employs TRBV19 and TRBJ1-1; D remains ambiguous. The CDR3 totals 15 residues. Germline lookup yields CDR1 LNHDA and CDR2 SQIVND (reference sequence). V lost 6 bases and J lost 3, with 17 bases in between. The CDR3 sequence: CASRGWVGEDTEAFF. Here the CDR3 DNA reads TGTGCCAGTAGGGGATGGGTGGGAGAGGACACTGAAGCTTTCTTT.

There are many counts of this clonotype. J is TRBJ2-3 and V is TRBV4-1; TRBD2 is a possible D gene (5 bases). The CDR3 runs 15 residues. CDR1 MGHRA and CDR2 YSYEKL come from the germline V gene. Trimming stripped 3 bases from V and 3 bases from J, with 13 bases between. The CDR3 here is CASSHQAEGTDTQYF. Written as DNA, the CDR3 is TGCGCCAGCAGCCATCAGGCTGAGGGAACAGATACGCAGTATTTT.

This clonotype appeared many times. The rearrangement joins TRBV30 to TRBJ1-5; D gene uncertain. The CDR3 sequence is 15 residues long. CDR1 is GTSNPN, CDR2 SVGIG, per germline (reference sequence). Trimming took 0 bases from V and 2 from J, leaving 11 bases between them. The CDR3, as DNA: TGTGCCTGGAGTGTGCCAGAGCAACGCAATCAGCCCCAGCATTTT. It codes for CAWSVPEQRNQPQHF.

This sequence joins TRBV3-1 and TRBJ1-2, with a weak D call TRBD1 (6 bases). Germline V gives CDR1 LGHDT, CDR2 YNNKEL (reference sequence). V dropped 5 bases and J dropped 0 bases, with 10 bases sitting between them. This CDR3 has 14 amino acids. CDR3 in amino acids: CASSNGQTNYGYTF. The CDR3 nucleotides are TGTGCCAGCAGCAACGGACAGACTAACTATGGCTACACCTTC.

Judged by abundance, this clonotype is medium-sized (0.01 to 0.1%). V usage is TRBV2 and J usage is TRBJ2-3; D remains ambiguous. Germline V CDR1 and CDR2: SNHLY, FYNNEI. CDR3 length: 13 residues. V lost 8 bases and J lost 6, with 15 bases in between. CDR3 in amino acids: CASEGPPEDTQYF. Written as DNA, the CDR3 is TGTGCCAGCGAAGGCCCTCCCGAGGATACGCAGTATTTT. Full variable domain (rest looked up from reference TRBV2 and TRBJ2-3): EPEVTQTPSHQVTQMGQEVILRCVPISNHLYFYWYRQILGQKVEFLVSFYNNEISEKSEIFDDQFSVERPDGSNFTLKIRSTKLEDSAMYFCASEGPPEDTQYFGPGTRLTVL.

This clonotype was seen many times. The V and J genes are TRBV18 and TRBJ1-1; no firm D call. CDR1 and CDR2 (germline): KGHSH, LQKENI. This CDR3 is 14 amino acids long. The V end lost 3 bases, the J end lost 0 bases, and 8 bases lay between the germline ends. The chain's CDR3 is CASSPLPMNTEAFF. The CDR3 DNA reads as TGTGCCAGCTCACCTTTGCCTATGAACACTGAAGCTTTCTTT. Variable domain in full (rest from reference TRBV18 and TRBJ1-1): NAGVMQNPRHLVRRRGQEARLRCSPMKGHSHVYWYRQLPEEGLKFMVYLQKENIIDESGMPKERFSAEFPKEGPSILRIQQVVRGDSAAYFCASSPLPMNTEAFFGQGTRLTVV.

This clonotype is deemed medium-sized. The chain uses TRBV7-3 and TRBJ1-6; D ambiguous. Germline-derived CDR1 and CDR2 are SGHTA and FQGTGA. Between the trimmed V and J ends, which lost 0 bases and 12 bases, there was a span of 9 bases. The CDR3 has 13 residues. CDR3 in DNA: TGTGCCAGCAGCTTAACAGGGAGTGGACCCCTCCACTTT. It yields the protein CASSLTGSGPLHF.

By share of the sample, this clonotype is medium-sized. V usage is TRBV6-2 or TRBV6-3 and J usage is TRBJ2-2; weak D call: TRBD2 (6 bases). The CDR3 covers 16 residues. The germline CDR1 and CDR2 sequences are MNHEY and SVGEGT. V was shortened by 2 bases and J by 2 bases, with 12 bases between the two germline ends. The CDR3: CASSYSAEGNTGELFF. DNA of the CDR3: TGTGCCAGCAGTTACAGTGCGGAGGGAAACACCGGGGAGCTGTTTTTT.